This paragraph covers one T cell receptor beta chain sequence. Source study methods: Quantification of nucleated cells was approximated via reference gene primer amplification. Libraries were prepared by immunoSEQ multiplex PCR; TCRdb keeps only in-frame clonotypes and omits some of them. V, J and clone size were drawn from that table, and D and trimming were deduced from the DNA. Of 200,000 to 300,000 clones in the sample, 88% are singletons; the top ten hold about 4%. This sample was taken from a study of blood T cell repertoires in COVID-19. Deletions cut 8 bases from V and 1 base from J, with 17 bases between. Germline assignment: CDR1 LNHDA and CDR2 SQIVND (reference sequence). The CDR3 consists of 15 residues.

Sequencing was performed on peripheral blood. The TCR comes from a man in his sixties who had recovered from COVID-19. This sequence joins TRBV19 and TRBJ1-1; D call uncertain. DNA for the CDR3: TGTGCCAGTTCCCTAGGTTTTTCTCCGAACACTGAAGCTTTCTTT. It yields the protein CASSLGFSPNTEAFF.